The 26 T cell receptor beta chains presented below share a single source sample, sequenced in a study of T cell repertoires in aging, cancer and after chemotherapy (dated by TCRdb to the late 2010s). TCRdb shows the sequencer as Illumina MiSeq. Rearranged TRB sequences spanning V, D and J segments were amplified by multiplex touch-down PCR using a mixed TRB-A/B primer pool. The raw public reads went through TCRdb reprocessing: fastp at Q25, MiXCR clone calling, in-frame beta chains kept. Rows are combined by CDR3 protein, so each entry shows the most common genes and DNA. Present in this sample are about 2,500 distinct CDR3 sequences, 45% to 65% of which were seen just once. 60% to 70% of the sample comes from the top ten. TCR beta rearrangements were amplified from genomic DNA extracted from peripheral blood rather than from sorted cells or RNA. Sequencing input: blood. The receptor source for this set is a human donor with a blood cancer.

This rearrangement joins TRBV6-5 to TRBJ2-4; D remains ambiguous. This CDR3 region has 15 residues. Deletions cut 4 bases from V and 0 bases from J, with 10 bases between. CDR1 is MNHEY, CDR2 SVGAGI, per germline. The CDR3 protein is CASSSPILAKNIQYF. The CDR3 region has the DNA TGTGCCAGCAGTTCTCCGATCCTAGCCAAAAACATTCAGTACTTC.

This sequence joins TRBV19 and TRBJ1-2; 11 bases fit TRBD1. This CDR3 has 15 residues. CDR1 and CDR2 (germline): LNHDA, SQIVND (reference sequence). With 4 bases clipped from V and 11 bases from J, the junction kept 12 bases outside the gene matches. Written as DNA, the CDR3 is TGTGCCAGTAGTACCTACGGGACAGGGGGTGGAAGGTACACCTTC. Protein product: CASSTYGTGGGRYTF. Combining the CDR3 with reference TRBV19 and TRBJ1-2 gives the whole variable domain DGGITQSPKYLFRKEGQNVTLSCEQNLNHDAMYWYRQDPGQGLRLIYYSQIVNDFQKGDIAEGYSVSREKKESFPLTVTSAQKNPTAFYLCASSTYGTGGGRYTFGSGTRLTVV.

V is TRBV12-3 or TRBV12-4 and J is TRBJ1-1, with D perhaps TRBD1 (6 bases). The germline V and J ends were trimmed by 3 bases and 4 bases, with 12 bases remaining between them. This CDR3 is 14 amino acids long. The CDR3 DNA reads as TGTGCCAGCAGTTTGGCAGGGGATACCACTGAAGCTTTCTTT. This gives the protein CASSLAGDTTEAFF.

The chain uses TRBV20-1 and TRBJ1-5; D is undetermined. This CDR3 has 14 amino acids. Germline-derived CDR1 and CDR2 are DFQATT and SNEGSKA (reference sequence). Trimming shortened V by 1 base and J by 0 bases, and 7 bases separated the two germline ends. CDR3 bases: TGCAGTGCTAGAGGCGGAGTTAGCAATCAGCCCCAGCATTTT. Its protein product is CSARGGVSNQPQHF.

A few counts support this clonotype. The rearrangement links TRBV5-6 to TRBJ2-7; TRBD1 agrees at 8 bases. The CDR3 spans 14 residues. The V gene's germline CDR1 is SGHDT and CDR2 YYEEEE. V lost 4 bases and J lost 10; bases outside the gene matches: 13. The CDR3 nucleotides are TGTGCCAGCAGCCACCTTAGGACAGGGCCCCGACAGTACTTC. Translation gives CASSHLRTGPRQYF.

V usage is TRBV6-1 and J usage is TRBJ1-2, with D possibly being TRBD1 (5 bases). Germline V gene sequence: CDR1 MNHNS, CDR2 SASEGT. The CDR3 extends over 14 amino acids. The V and J ends lost 10 bases and 2 bases respectively, with 17 bases between them. CDR3 residues: CATSPLTANYGYTF. For the CDR3, the DNA is TGTGCCACTAGCCCACTGACAGCGAACTATGGCTACACCTTC.

The rearrangement uses TRBV15 and TRBJ2-4; 7 bases line up with TRBD2. This CDR3 has 18 amino acids. Germline V gene data show CDR1 as LNHNV and CDR2 as YYDKDF (reference sequence). The V gene end was trimmed by 1 base and the J gene end by 0 bases; junction bases not matched to a gene: 9. The CDR3 here is CATSRGRERALAKNIQYF. The CDR3 DNA follows: TGTGCCACCAGCAGAGGGCGGGAGAGGGCACTAGCCAAAAACATTCAGTACTTC.

This clonotype was seen only a few times. The genes are TRBV12-3 or TRBV12-4 and TRBJ2-5; 11 positions agree with TRBD2. Trimming at V came to 6 bases and at J to 1 base, leaving 4 bases not matched to a gene. The CDR3 runs 15 residues. The DNA for the CDR3 is TGTGCCAGCAGCTATAGCGGGAGGGCCCAAGAGACCCAGTACTTC. Its protein is CASSYSGRAQETQYF.

The V call is TRBV6-4, the J call TRBJ2-7, with D hard to call. Germline V gene lookup returns CDR1 MRHNA and CDR2 SNTAGT. The CDR3 consists of 12 residues. The V end lost 8 bases, the J end lost 3 bases, and 11 bases lay between the germline ends. The CDR3 is CASSPTHYEQYF. Written as DNA, the CDR3 is TGTGCCAGCTCACCGACTCACTACGAGCAGTACTTC.

This rearrangement joins TRBV6-5 to TRBJ1-6; D is uncertain. Germline V gene sequence: CDR1 MNHEY, CDR2 SVGAGI. V lost 0 bases and J 0 bases, leaving 12 bases between the germline ends. The CDR3 covers 18 residues. The CDR3 DNA reads TGTGCCAGCAGTTACTCGACGACATACAGCTCCTATAATTCACCCCTCCACTTT. It is translated as CASSYSTTYSSYNSPLHF.

Concerning this clonotype: Germline and junction disagree at one end, which may indicate a read error. The chain recombines TRBV7-2 with TRBJ1-2; TRBD1 matches 8 bases. CDR1 and CDR2 (germline): SGHTA, FQGNSA. The CDR3 spans 14 residues. The CDR3 region is CDSSFIQGAEGYTF. As DNA, the CDR3 is TGTGACAGCAGCTTTATCCAGGGGGCAGAGGGCTACACCTTC.

J is TRBJ2-7 and V is TRBV10-3, with no clear D. Trimming cost V 0 bases and J 2 bases, with 5 bases left between them. Germline CDR1 reads ENHRY; CDR2 reads SYGVKD. The CDR3 is made up of 13 amino acids. The CDR3 DNA is TGTGCCATCAGTGAGTCGACCGCCTACGAGCAGTACTTC. Encoded protein: CAISESTAYEQYF.

CDR3 sequence (DNA): TGTGCCAGCAGTGACCGGGCCACAGATACGCAGTATTTT. It specifies CASSDRATDTQYF. The chain combines TRBV6-4 with TRBJ2-3, with D unclear. The CDR3 extends over 13 amino acids. CDR1 is MRHNA and CDR2 is SNTAGT in the germline V gene. Trimming pared 2 bases from V and 2 bases from J, leaving 5 bases between.

The rearrangement links TRBV29-1 to TRBJ2-7, with 7 bases fitting TRBD1. Germline CDR1 reads SQVTM; CDR2 reads ANQGSEA. The CDR3 runs 13 residues. The V and J ends lost 6 bases and 6 bases, in that order; junction bases with no gene match: 11. CDR3 residues: CSVADRAFSEQYF. Written as DNA, the CDR3 is TGCAGCGTGGCAGACAGGGCCTTTAGCGAGCAGTACTTC.

V usage is TRBV6-5 and J usage is TRBJ2-1; 8 bases map to TRBD2. This CDR3 region has 14 residues. V was clipped by 7 bases and J by 6 bases; unmatched bases: 8. Germline loops: CDR1 MNHEY, CDR2 SVGAGI. The CDR3 region is CASKETSDFNEQFF. In nucleotides, the CDR3 is TGTGCCAGCAAAGAGACTAGCGACTTCAATGAGCAGTTCTTC.

The chain uses TRBV12-3 or TRBV12-4 and TRBJ1-5, with D possibly TRBD1 on 5 matching bases. Trimming took 3 bases from V and 7 from J, leaving 10 bases between them. The CDR3 extends over 13 amino acids. The CDR3 region is CASSFIGEQPQHF. The CDR3 coding sequence is TGTGCCAGCAGTTTTATAGGGGAGCAGCCCCAGCATTTT.

DNA of the CDR3: TGTGCCATCAGTGACCTCGGGCAATCTGAAAAACTGTTTTTT. Its protein is CAISDLGQSEKLFF. This chain links TRBV10-3 with TRBJ1-4; D unresolved. Germline CDR1 is ENHRY and CDR2 is SYGVKD. Trimming left V 3 bases short and J 7 bases short, with 12 bases between. This CDR3 comprises 14 residues.

This clonotype was found a few times. V and J are TRBV6-5 and TRBJ2-1, with a tentative D call TRBD1 (5 bases). Germline V CDR1 and CDR2: MNHEY, SVGAGI. This CDR3 has 14 residues. Trimming pared 0 bases from V and 7 bases from J, leaving 10 bases between. The CDR3 nucleotides read TGTGCCAGCAGTTACTCGGCAGGGTTGAATGAGCAGTTCTTC. It encodes CASSYSAGLNEQFF.

The chain joins TRBV7-2 to TRBJ2-7, with 7 bases identical to TRBD2. Per the germline V gene, CDR1 is SGHTA and CDR2 is FQGNSA. The CDR3 runs to 13 residues. Trimming cost V 1 base and J 6 bases; bases outside gene matches: 3. The CDR3 DNA follows: TGTGCCAGCAGCTTAGGGGAGGGAACCGAGCAGTACTTC. Its protein product is CASSLGEGTEQYF.

The chain links TRBV10-3 to TRBJ2-2, with D perhaps TRBD1 (6 bases). The germline CDR1 and CDR2 sequences are ENHRY and SYGVKD. V lost 3 bases and J 0 bases, leaving 8 bases between the germline ends. This CDR3 has 15 amino acids. This CDR3 reads CAISDGTTNTGELFF. The CDR3 DNA reads TGTGCCATCAGTGATGGGACAACGAACACCGGGGAGCTGTTTTTT.

This clonotype is medium-sized. The V call is TRBV11-1, the J call TRBJ2-5; D might be TRBD1 (5 bases). This CDR3 is 14 amino acids long. Germline CDR1 reads SGHAT; CDR2 reads FQDESV (reference sequence). The germline V and J ends were trimmed by 4 bases and 4 bases, with 13 bases remaining between them. The CDR3 spells CASSSGTGAETQYF. The CDR3 region has the DNA TGTGCCAGCAGCTCAGGTACAGGCGCAGAGACCCAGTACTTC.

The table lists this clonotype with a count of one. The chain is built from TRBV30 and TRBJ1-2; no clear D gene. The CDR3 runs to 15 residues. Trimming shortened V by 0 bases and J by 0 bases, and 11 bases separated the two germline ends. Per the germline V gene, CDR1 is GTSNPN and CDR2 is SVGIG (reference sequence). The CDR3, as DNA: TGTGCCTGGAGTGTACTTCTCCGTTCTAACTATGGCTACACCTTC. As protein: CAWSVLLRSNYGYTF.

Only a few counts were recorded for this clonotype. V usage is TRBV6-5 and J usage is TRBJ2-1; D possibly matches TRBD1 or TRBD2 (5 bases each). Germline assignment: CDR1 MNHEY and CDR2 SVGAGI. The ends were cut back, 5 bases at V and 10 bases at J, with 18 bases in the middle. The CDR3 runs 14 residues. The CDR3 DNA is TGTGCCAGCAGTACTGGGGGATTGGTCGAAGAGCAGTTCTTC. This translates into CASSTGGLVEEQFF.

The chain uses TRBV12-3 or TRBV12-4 and TRBJ2-3, with D possibly TRBD2 on 5 matching bases. V was trimmed by 6 bases and J by 3 bases, leaving 10 bases between them. The CDR3 runs 13 residues. CDR3 nucleotide sequence: TGTGCCAGCAGCCCACGGGAAACAGATACGCAGTATTTT. It codes for CASSPRETDTQYF.

The chain combines TRBV7-2 with TRBJ2-7; D might be TRBD2 (6 bases). Germline V gives CDR1 SGHTA, CDR2 FQGNSA. The ends were cut back, 5 bases at V and 0 bases at J, with 20 bases in the middle. CDR3 size: 17 residues. CDR3 loop: CASSRAGSGSTSYEQYF. The CDR3 bases are TGTGCCAGCAGCCGAGCAGGGTCCGGGAGCACCTCCTACGAGCAGTACTTC.

This chain joins TRBV19 and TRBJ2-7, with TRBD1 matching 9 bases. The CDR3 covers 15 residues. V gave up 8 bases and J gave up 0 bases; unmatched junction bases: 8. Germline loops: CDR1 LNHDA, CDR2 SQIVND (reference sequence). DNA for the CDR3: TGTGCCAGTTCACTGGTGGGACAGGGCTCCTACGAGCAGTACTTC. Translating it yields CASSLVGQGSYEQYF.